These 19 T cell receptor beta chains were sequenced from one sample in a study of shared clonotypes between healthy human individuals. Produced via immunoSEQ multiplex PCR; TCRdb's table is partial and in-frame only. The table includes approximately 2.5 million clones, 90% to 95% detected once. What was sequenced was naive CD4+ T cells sorted from blood. Subset defined: CD45RA+ positively selected. The source is a man younger than 30 in good health.

The chain employs TRBV7-2 and TRBJ2-7; weak D call: TRBD1 (5 bases). The length of the CDR3 is 13 residues. Trimming took off 5 bases at V and 2 bases at J, with 10 bases between the two ends. The V gene's germline CDR1 is SGHTA and CDR2 FQGNSA. CDR3 sequence (DNA): TGTGCCAGCAGCGAGACAGCTGCCTACGAGCAGTACTTC. This sequence encodes CASSETAAYEQYF.

As regards this clone: The identical CDR3 is also encoded by other nucleotide sequences in the sample. V is TRBV2 and J is TRBJ1-6; D ambiguous. Trimming took off 2 bases at V and 6 bases at J, with 8 bases between the two ends. Per the germline V gene, CDR1 is SNHLY and CDR2 is FYNNEI. This CDR3 has 14 residues. This CDR3 is CASSERGSNSPLHF. CDR3 DNA: TGTGCCAGCAGTGAACGGGGTAGTAATTCACCCCTCCACTTT.

Only one count was recorded for this clone. This sequence joins TRBV30 and TRBJ2-5, with D tentatively TRBD1 (5 bases). The DNA end favors TRBJ2-7, so the J call may be wrong. The CDR3 sequence is 13 residues long. Germline V gene sequence: CDR1 GTSNPN, CDR2 SVGIG (reference sequence). CDR3 in DNA: TGTGCCACCCCCAGGGTGAGCTCCTACGAGCAGTACTTC. It yields the protein CATPRVSSYEQYF.

V and J are TRBV2 and TRBJ1-2; no clear D. This CDR3 comprises 13 residues. Trimming removed 8 bases from V and 4 bases from J, with 14 bases in between. The V gene's germline CDR1 is SNHLY and CDR2 FYNNEI. The CDR3 bases are TGTGCCAGCCGATTAACAGTCGGCTATGGCTACACCTTC. Translation gives CASRLTVGYGYTF.

The sample holds one count of this clone. V gene TRBV5-1 combines with J gene TRBJ2-1; 7 positions match TRBD2. CDR1 and CDR2 from the germline V gene are SGHRS and YFSETQ. The V and J ends lost 4 bases and 0 bases, in that order; junction bases with no gene match: 4. CDR3 length equals 15 residues. The CDR3 loop reads CASSILADSYNEQFF. CDR3 bases: TGCGCCAGCAGCATCCTAGCGGACTCCTACAATGAGCAGTTCTTC.

Concerning this clone: Different DNA sequences within this sample yield the same CDR3. The V call is TRBV2, the J call TRBJ2-5; TRBD2 aligns across 12 bases. Per the germline V gene, CDR1 is SNHLY and CDR2 is FYNNEI. This CDR3 is 15 amino acids long. Unmatched junction bases numbered 4, after V lost 3 bases and J lost 5 bases. CDR3 in DNA: TGTGCCAGCAGTGAGTCCCTAGCGGGGGGGGAGACCCAGTACTTC. It yields the protein CASSESLAGGETQYF.

V gene TRBV4-1 combines with J gene TRBJ2-5; no reliable D call. V shed 4 bases and J shed 1 base, with 7 bases lying between them. CDR3 length equals 13 residues. Germline lookup yields CDR1 MGHRA and CDR2 YSYEKL. DNA of the CDR3: TGCGCCAGCAGCCCCTCGCCCCAAGAGACCCAGTACTTC. Translated: CASSPSPQETQYF.

This chain connects TRBV28 to TRBJ1-5; D is uncertain. Germline loops: CDR1 MDHEN, CDR2 SYDVKM. This CDR3 region has 12 residues. Trimming took 6 bases from V and 6 from J, leaving 9 bases between them. The CDR3 sequence: CASSTLGQPQHF. CDR3 nucleotide sequence: TGTGCCAGCAGCACCTTGGGTCAGCCCCAGCATTTT.

In regard to this clone: In the same sample, other DNA sequences code for this CDR3. The chain has TRBV4-1 and TRBJ2-5, with D possibly matching TRBD2 (5 bases). This CDR3 spans 13 amino acids. Germline lookup yields CDR1 MGHRA and CDR2 YSYEKL. The V end was cut by 1 base, the J end by 3 bases, with 6 bases between. DNA of the CDR3: TGCGCCAGCAGCCAAGCCGGGGAAGAGACCCAGTACTTC. This sequence encodes CASSQAGEETQYF.

The gene calls are TRBV27 and TRBJ1-2; D might be TRBD1 (5 bases). This CDR3 has 14 residues. The V end was cut by 6 bases, the J end by 4 bases, with 15 bases between. Germline V lookup: CDR1 MNHEY, CDR2 SMNVEV (reference sequence). This CDR3 reads CASRPGWGIYGYTF. Here the CDR3 DNA reads TGTGCCAGCAGACCTGGGTGGGGGATCTATGGCTACACCTTC.

The chain joins TRBV7-9 to TRBJ2-1; 8 bases map to TRBD1. The CDR3 is made up of 12 amino acids. V was pared by 6 bases and J by 9 bases, with 4 bases of the junction left unmatched. Germline loops: CDR1 SEHNR, CDR2 FQNEAQ (reference sequence). The CDR3 region is CASSSQGVEQFF. In nucleotides, the CDR3 is TGTGCCAGCAGTTCACAGGGGGTTGAGCAGTTCTTC.

The chain carries TRBV10-1 and TRBJ2-3; no reliable D call. The CDR3 has 14 amino acids. Germline values: CDR1 WNHNN, CDR2 SYGVQD (reference sequence). Trimming left V 3 bases short and J 6 bases short, with 13 bases between. For the CDR3, the DNA is TGCGCCAGCAGTGAAGGCCTGATGGCGGATACGCAGTATTTT. Its translation: CASSEGLMADTQYF.

This clone was counted a few times. The chain recombines TRBV30 with TRBJ1-1, with no clear D. The germline V and J ends were trimmed by 2 bases and 2 bases, with 12 bases remaining between them. Per germline, CDR1 GTSNPN and CDR2 SVGIG (reference sequence). The CDR3 loop spans 14 amino acids. CDR3 sequence reads: CAWSIGVGNTEAFF. CDR3 nucleotide sequence: TGTGCCTGGAGTATCGGGGTAGGAAACACTGAAGCTTTCTTT.

The V call is TRBV5-4, the J call TRBJ2-1; D remains ambiguous. Trimming removed 1 base from V and 1 base from J, with 12 bases in between. The CDR3 spans 16 residues. In germline, CDR1 is SGHNT, CDR2 YYREEE (reference sequence). CDR3 protein: CASSLLSLSSYNEQFF. CDR3 coding DNA: TGTGCCAGCAGCTTGCTCAGTTTATCTTCCTACAATGAGCAGTTCTTC.

This chain uses TRBV2 with TRBJ2-1, with 8 bases identical to TRBD1. Per the germline V gene, CDR1 is SNHLY and CDR2 is FYNNEI. After removal of 5 bases from V and 4 bases from J, the junction contained 7 bases not matched to a gene. The CDR3 is 15 residues long. As DNA, the CDR3 is TGTGCCAGCAGTAATCAGGGGGCAGGGTACAATGAGCAGTTCTTC. Translation gives CASSNQGAGYNEQFF.

CDR3 loop: CARGQSANTGELFF. CDR3 coding DNA: TGTGCCAGGGGACAGAGCGCGAACACCGGGGAGCTGTTTTTT. The chain recombines TRBV2 with TRBJ2-2; 7 bases line up with TRBD1. There are 14 residues in the CDR3. After removal of 9 bases from V and 0 bases from J, the junction contained 4 bases not matched to a gene. Germline V lookup: CDR1 SNHLY, CDR2 FYNNEI.

As to this clone: Other DNA sequences within the sample encode an identical CDR3. The V and J genes are TRBV6-1 and TRBJ2-3, with D perhaps TRBD2 (6 bases). The germline V and J ends were trimmed by 4 bases and 6 bases, with 8 bases remaining between them. Germline-derived CDR1 and CDR2 are MNHNS and SASEGT. There are 12 residues in the CDR3. As DNA, the CDR3 is TGTGCCAGCAGTGTTGGGGGGGATACGCAGTATTTT. Translation: CASSVGGDTQYF.

In regard to this clone: Other DNA sequences in this sample translate to the same CDR3. V usage is TRBV19 and J usage is TRBJ2-1, with 13 nucleotides matching TRBD2. V lost 5 bases to trimming and J lost 5 bases; unmatched junction nucleotides: 3. Per germline, CDR1 LNHDA and CDR2 SQIVND (reference sequence). The CDR3 length is 15 residues. The CDR3 coding sequence is TGTGCCAGTAGTCGACTAGCGGGGGGTAACAATGAGCAGTTCTTC. Amino acid sequence: CASSRLAGGNNEQFF.

This chain joins TRBV5-1 and TRBJ1-2; the D gene is possibly TRBD1 (5 bases). This CDR3 region has 14 residues. Looked up from germline, CDR1 is SGHRS and CDR2 is YFSETQ. Trimming removed 6 bases at V and 10 bases at J, with 22 bases between. The CDR3 sequence: CASTSQTEGVDYTF. The CDR3 bases are TGCGCCAGCACCTCCCAGACAGAGGGCGTGGACTACACCTTC.